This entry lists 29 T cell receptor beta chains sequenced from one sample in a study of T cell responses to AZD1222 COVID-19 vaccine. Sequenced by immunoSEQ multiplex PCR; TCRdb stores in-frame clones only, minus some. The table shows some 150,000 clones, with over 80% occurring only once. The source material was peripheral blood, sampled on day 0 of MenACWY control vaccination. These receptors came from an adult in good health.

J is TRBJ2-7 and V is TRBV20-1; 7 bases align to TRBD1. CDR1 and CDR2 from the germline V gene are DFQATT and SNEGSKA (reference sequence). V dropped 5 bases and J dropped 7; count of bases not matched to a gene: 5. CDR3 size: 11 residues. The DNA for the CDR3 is TGCAGTGCTTGGGACAGCATGGAGCAGTACTTC. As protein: CSAWDSMEQYF.

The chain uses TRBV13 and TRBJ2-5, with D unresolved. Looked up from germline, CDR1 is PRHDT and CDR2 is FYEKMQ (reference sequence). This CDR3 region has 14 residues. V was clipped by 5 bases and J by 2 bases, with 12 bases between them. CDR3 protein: CASSRQSRQETQYF. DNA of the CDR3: TGTGCCAGCAGCCGTCAGAGTAGGCAAGAGACCCAGTACTTC. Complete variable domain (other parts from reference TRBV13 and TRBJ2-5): AAGVIQSPRHLIKEKRETATLKCYPIPRHDTVYWYQQGPGQDPQFLISFYEKMQSDKGSIPDRFSAQQFSDYHSELNMSSLELGDSALYFCASSRQSRQETQYFGPGTRLLVL.

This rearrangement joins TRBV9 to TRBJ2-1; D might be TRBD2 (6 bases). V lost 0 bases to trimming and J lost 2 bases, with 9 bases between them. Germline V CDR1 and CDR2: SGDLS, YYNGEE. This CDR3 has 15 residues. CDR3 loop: CASSVGGEPYNEQFF. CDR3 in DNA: TGTGCCAGCAGCGTAGGGGGGGAACCCTACAATGAGCAGTTCTTC.

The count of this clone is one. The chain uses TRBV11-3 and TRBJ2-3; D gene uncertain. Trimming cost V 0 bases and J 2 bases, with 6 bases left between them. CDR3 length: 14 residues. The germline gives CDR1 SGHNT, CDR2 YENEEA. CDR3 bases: TGTGCCAGCAGCTTAGATCCGGCCACAGATACGCAGTATTTT. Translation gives CASSLDPATDTQYF.

CDR3 loop: CASSPGPGAIAEAFF. In DNA, the CDR3 is TGTGCCAGCTCACCAGGGCCGGGGGCAATTGCTGAAGCTTTCTTT. This chain links TRBV18 with TRBJ1-1, with TRBD1 as a possible D gene (6 bases). This CDR3 comprises 15 residues. V gave up 2 bases and J gave up 6 bases, with 16 bases separating them. The germline V gene has CDR1 KGHSH and CDR2 LQKENI. The full variable domain, in which reference TRBV18 and TRBJ1-1 provide the parts outside the CDR3, is NAGVMQNPRHLVRRRGQEARLRCSPMKGHSHVYWYRQLPEEGLKFMVYLQKENIIDESGMPKERFSAEFPKEGPSILRIQQVVRGDSAAYFCASSPGPGAIAEAFFGQGTRLTVV.

CDR3 region: CASSSVLGGRGEKLFF. CDR3 DNA: TGTGCCAGCAGTTCCGTTCTAGGGGGGCGGGGTGAAAAACTGTTTTTT. V is TRBV6-5 and J is TRBJ1-4; a possible D gene is TRBD1 (6 bases). The CDR3 has 16 amino acids. CDR1 is MNHEY and CDR2 is SVGAGI in the germline V gene. V lost 4 bases and J lost 7, with 19 bases in between.

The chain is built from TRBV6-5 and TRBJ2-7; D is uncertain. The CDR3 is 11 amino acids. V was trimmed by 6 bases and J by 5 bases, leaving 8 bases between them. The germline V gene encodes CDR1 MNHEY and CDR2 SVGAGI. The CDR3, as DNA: TGTGCCAGCAGCCTTAGACACGAGCAGTACTTC. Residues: CASSLRHEQYF.

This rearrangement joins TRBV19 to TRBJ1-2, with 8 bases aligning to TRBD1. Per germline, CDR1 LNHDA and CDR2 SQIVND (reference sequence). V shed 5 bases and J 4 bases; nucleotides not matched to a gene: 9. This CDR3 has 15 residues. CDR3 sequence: CASSSLQGGSYGYTF. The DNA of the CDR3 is TGTGCCAGTAGTTCACTACAGGGGGGAAGCTATGGCTACACCTTC.

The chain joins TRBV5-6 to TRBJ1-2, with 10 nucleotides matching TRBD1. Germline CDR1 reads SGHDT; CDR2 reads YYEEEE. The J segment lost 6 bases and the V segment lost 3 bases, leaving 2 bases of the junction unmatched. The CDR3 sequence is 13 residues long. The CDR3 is CASSWGQGNGYTF. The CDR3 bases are TGTGCCAGCAGCTGGGGACAGGGGAATGGCTACACCTTC.

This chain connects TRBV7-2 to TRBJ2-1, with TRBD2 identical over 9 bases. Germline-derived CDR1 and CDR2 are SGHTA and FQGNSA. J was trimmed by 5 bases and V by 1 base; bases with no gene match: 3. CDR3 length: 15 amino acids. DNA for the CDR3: TGTGCCAGCAGCTTAGTTAGCGGGAGTAACAATGAGCAGTTCTTC. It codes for CASSLVSGSNNEQFF.

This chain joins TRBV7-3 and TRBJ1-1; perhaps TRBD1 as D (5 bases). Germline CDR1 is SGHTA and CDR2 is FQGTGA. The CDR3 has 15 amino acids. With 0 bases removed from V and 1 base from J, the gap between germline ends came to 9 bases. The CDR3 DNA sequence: TGTGCCAGCAGCTTAACCCGGGACGGGAACACTGAAGCTTTCTTT. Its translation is CASSLTRDGNTEAFF.

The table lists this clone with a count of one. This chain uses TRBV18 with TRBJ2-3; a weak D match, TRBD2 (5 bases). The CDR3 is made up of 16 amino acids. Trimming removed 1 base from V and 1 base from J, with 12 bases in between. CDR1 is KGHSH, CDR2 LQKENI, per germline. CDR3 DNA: TGTGCCAGCTCACCACGGGCAGCGGTCCGCACAGATACGCAGTATTTT. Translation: CASSPRAAVRTDTQYF.

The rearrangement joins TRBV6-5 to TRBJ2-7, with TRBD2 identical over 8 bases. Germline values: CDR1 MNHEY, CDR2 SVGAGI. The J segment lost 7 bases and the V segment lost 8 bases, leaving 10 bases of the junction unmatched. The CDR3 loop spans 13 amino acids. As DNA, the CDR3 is TGTGCCAGCGTTGACCCGGGGGGGCAAGAGCAGTACTTC. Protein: CASVDPGGQEQYF.

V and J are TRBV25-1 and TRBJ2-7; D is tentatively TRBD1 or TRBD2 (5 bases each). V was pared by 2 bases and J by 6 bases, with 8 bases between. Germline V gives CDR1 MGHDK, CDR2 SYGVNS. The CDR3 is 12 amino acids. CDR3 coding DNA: TGTGCCAGCAGTGAAACGGGGCGCGAGCAGTACTTC. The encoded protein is CASSETGREQYF.

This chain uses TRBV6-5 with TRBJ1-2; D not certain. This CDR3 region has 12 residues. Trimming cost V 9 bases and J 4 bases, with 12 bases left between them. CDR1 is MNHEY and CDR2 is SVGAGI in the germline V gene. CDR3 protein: CASGRRSYGYTF. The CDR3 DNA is TGTGCCAGTGGAAGGCGGAGCTATGGCTACACCTTC.

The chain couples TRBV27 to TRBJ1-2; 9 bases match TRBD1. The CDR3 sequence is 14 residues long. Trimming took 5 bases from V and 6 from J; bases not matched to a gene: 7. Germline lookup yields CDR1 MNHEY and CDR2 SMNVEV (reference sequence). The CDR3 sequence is CASSPGTGIDGYTF. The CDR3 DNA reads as TGTGCCAGCAGTCCAGGGACAGGGATCGATGGCTACACCTTC.

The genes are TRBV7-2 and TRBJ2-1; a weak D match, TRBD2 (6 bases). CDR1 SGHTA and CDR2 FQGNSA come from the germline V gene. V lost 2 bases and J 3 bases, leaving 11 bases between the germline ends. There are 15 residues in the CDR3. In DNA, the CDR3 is TGTGCCAGCAGCTTATACCTTAGCGGCTACAATGAGCAGTTCTTC. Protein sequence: CASSLYLSGYNEQFF.

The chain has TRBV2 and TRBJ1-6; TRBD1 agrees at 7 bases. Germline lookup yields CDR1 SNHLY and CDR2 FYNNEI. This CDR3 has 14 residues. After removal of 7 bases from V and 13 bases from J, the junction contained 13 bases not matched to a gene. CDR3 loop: CASILGTARTPLHF. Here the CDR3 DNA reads TGTGCCAGCATTCTAGGGACAGCCCGTACCCCCCTCCACTTT. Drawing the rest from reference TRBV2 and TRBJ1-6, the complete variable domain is EPEVTQTPSHQVTQMGQEVILRCVPISNHLYFYWYRQILGQKVEFLVSFYNNEISEKSEIFDDQFSVERPDGSNFTLKIRSTKLEDSAMYFCASILGTARTPLHFGNGTRLTVT.

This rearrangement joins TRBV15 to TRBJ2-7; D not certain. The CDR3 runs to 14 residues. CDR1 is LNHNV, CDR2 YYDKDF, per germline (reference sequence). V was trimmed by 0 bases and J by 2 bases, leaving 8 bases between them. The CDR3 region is CATSRDQRTYEQYF. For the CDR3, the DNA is TGTGCCACCAGCAGAGATCAGAGAACCTACGAGCAGTACTTC.

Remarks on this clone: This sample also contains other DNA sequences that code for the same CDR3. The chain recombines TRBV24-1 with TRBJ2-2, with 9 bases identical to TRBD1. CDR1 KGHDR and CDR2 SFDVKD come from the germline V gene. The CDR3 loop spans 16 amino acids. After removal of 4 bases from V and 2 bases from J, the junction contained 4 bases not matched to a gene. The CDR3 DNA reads TGTGCCACCAGTGACCCGGGACAGGGAAACACCGGGGAGCTGTTTTTT. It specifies CATSDPGQGNTGELFF.

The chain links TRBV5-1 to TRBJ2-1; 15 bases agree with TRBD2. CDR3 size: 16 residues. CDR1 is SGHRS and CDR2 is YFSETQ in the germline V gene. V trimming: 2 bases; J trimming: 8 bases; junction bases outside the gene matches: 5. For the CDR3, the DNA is TGCGCCAGCAGCTTAGGGACTAGCGGGGGGCTGGATGAGCAGTTCTTC. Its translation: CASSLGTSGGLDEQFF.

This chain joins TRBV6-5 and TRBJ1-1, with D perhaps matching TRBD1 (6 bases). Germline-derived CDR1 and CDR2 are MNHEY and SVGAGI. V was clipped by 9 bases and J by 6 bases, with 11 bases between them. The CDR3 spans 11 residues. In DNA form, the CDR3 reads TGTGCCAGTGTACGACAGGCTGAAGCTTTCTTT. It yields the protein CASVRQAEAFF.

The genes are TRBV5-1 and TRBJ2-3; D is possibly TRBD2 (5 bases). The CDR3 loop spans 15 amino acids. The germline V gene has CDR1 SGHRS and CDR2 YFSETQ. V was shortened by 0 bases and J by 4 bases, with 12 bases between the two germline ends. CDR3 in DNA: TGCGCCAGCAGCTTGGTCGGGGTTGGCCCAGATACGCAGTATTTT. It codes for CASSLVGVGPDTQYF.

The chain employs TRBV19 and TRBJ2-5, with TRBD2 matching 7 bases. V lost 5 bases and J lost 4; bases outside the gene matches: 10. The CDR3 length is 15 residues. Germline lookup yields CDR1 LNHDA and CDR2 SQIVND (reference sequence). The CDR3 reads CASSFQRGSGETQYF. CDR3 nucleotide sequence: TGTGCCAGTAGTTTCCAGCGGGGTTCGGGAGAGACCCAGTACTTC.

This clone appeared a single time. The CDR3 sequence is CASSSYRTGNQPQHF. DNA of the CDR3: TGTGCCAGCTCATCATACAGGACGGGAAATCAGCCCCAGCATTTT. The chain has TRBV18 and TRBJ1-5, with D perhaps TRBD1 (5 bases). V lost 5 bases, J lost 4 bases, and 15 bases lay in between. The CDR3 is 15 residues long. Germline CDR1 and CDR2: KGHSH and LQKENI. Full variable domain (missing parts from reference TRBV18 and TRBJ1-5): NAGVMQNPRHLVRRRGQEARLRCSPMKGHSHVYWYRQLPEEGLKFMVYLQKENIIDESGMPKERFSAEFPKEGPSILRIQQVVRGDSAAYFCASSSYRTGNQPQHFGDGTRLSIL.

CDR3 DNA sequence: TGTGCCAGTAGCAACGCCTTTATAAGCTCCTACAATGAGCAGTTCTTC. This sequence encodes CASSNAFISSYNEQFF. This chain connects TRBV19 to TRBJ2-1; D is uncertain. This CDR3 is built from 16 residues. Trimming stripped 6 bases from V and 0 bases from J, with 15 bases between. Germline-derived CDR1 and CDR2 are LNHDA and SQIVND (reference sequence).

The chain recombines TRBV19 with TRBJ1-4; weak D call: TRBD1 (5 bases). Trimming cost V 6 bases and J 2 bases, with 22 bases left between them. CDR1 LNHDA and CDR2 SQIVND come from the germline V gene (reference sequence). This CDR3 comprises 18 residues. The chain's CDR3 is CASSPYFPGGTTNEKLFF. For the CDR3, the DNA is TGTGCCAGTAGCCCTTATTTCCCCGGCGGGACGACTAATGAAAAACTGTTTTTT.

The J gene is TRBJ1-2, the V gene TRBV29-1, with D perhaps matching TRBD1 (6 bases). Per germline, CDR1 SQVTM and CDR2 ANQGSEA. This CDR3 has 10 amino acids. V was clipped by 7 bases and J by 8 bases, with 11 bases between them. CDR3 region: CSALQGGYTF. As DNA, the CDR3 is TGCAGCGCTTTACAGGGCGGCTACACCTTC.

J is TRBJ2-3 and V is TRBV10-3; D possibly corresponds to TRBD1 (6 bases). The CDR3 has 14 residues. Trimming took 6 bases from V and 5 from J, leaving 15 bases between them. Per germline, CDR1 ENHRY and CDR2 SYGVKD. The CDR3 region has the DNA TGTGCCATCAGGAACGGACAGTCGTTAGATACGCAGTATTTT. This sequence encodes CAIRNGQSLDTQYF.